These 10 T cell receptor beta chains were sequenced from one sample in a study of T cell responses to AZD1222 COVID-19 vaccine. Sequenced by immunoSEQ multiplex PCR; TCRdb stores in-frame clones only, minus some. In the table there are 150,000 to 200,000 clones, around 89% of which are singletons. The sequencing here drew on peripheral blood, taken on day 0 of AZD1222 vaccination. Receptors were obtained from an adult in good health.

The J gene is TRBJ2-3, the V gene TRBV6-2 or TRBV6-3; 8 nucleotides align to TRBD2. Germline loops: CDR1 MNHEY, CDR2 SVGEGT. The CDR3 length is 15 residues. The ends lost 2 bases at V and 7 bases at J; junction bases unmatched: 8. CDR3: CASSYGDGGAHTQYF. CDR3 DNA sequence: TGTGCCAGCAGTTACGGGGACGGGGGGGCACATACGCAGTATTTT.

The chain has TRBV6-5 and TRBJ2-7, with 9 bases lining up with TRBD1. V shed 9 bases, J shed 4 bases, and the junction held 7 bases outside the gene matches. The CDR3 has 13 residues. Germline V lookup: CDR1 MNHEY, CDR2 SVGAGI. CDR3 DNA sequence: TGTGCCAGTAAACCGGGACAGGGATACGAGCAGTACGTC. Its protein is CASKPGQGYEQYV.

The V call is TRBV24-1, the J call TRBJ2-3, with 7 bases matching TRBD1. With V trimmed by 4 bases and J by 1 base, 1 base remained unmatched. Germline V CDR1 and CDR2: KGHDR, SFDVKD. The length of the CDR3 is 14 residues. The CDR3 region is CATSERGRTDTQYF. The CDR3 nucleotides are TGTGCCACCAGTGAGAGGGGGCGCACAGATACGCAGTATTTT.

The gene calls are TRBV9 and TRBJ2-1; 9 positions agree with TRBD1. The ends lost 3 bases at V and 8 bases at J; junction bases unmatched: 6. The CDR3 extends over 14 amino acids. The germline CDR1 and CDR2 sequences are SGDLS and YYNGEE. DNA of the CDR3: TGTGCCAGCAGCGCCTGGACAGGGGTGGATGAGCAGTTCTTC. It codes for CASSAWTGVDEQFF.

This clone was seen a single time. The chain joins TRBV9 to TRBJ2-3, with TRBD2 identical over 8 bases. Germline V CDR1 and CDR2: SGDLS, YYNGEE. The CDR3 is 14 amino acids. Unmatched junction bases numbered 10, after V lost 9 bases and J lost 4 bases. The chain's CDR3 is CATRGGLAADTQYF. The CDR3 DNA reads TGTGCCACCCGGGGGGGCCTAGCTGCAGATACGCAGTATTTT.

The gene calls are TRBV2 and TRBJ1-6; 9 nucleotides match TRBD1. The CDR3 length is 14 residues. Looked up from germline, CDR1 is SNHLY and CDR2 is FYNNEI. V lost 6 bases and J lost 7; bases outside the gene matches: 4. CDR3 DNA: TGTGCCAGCAGGAGGACAGGGGAAAATTCACCCCTCCACTTT. Amino acid sequence: CASRRTGENSPLHF.

The gene calls are TRBV29-1 and TRBJ1-1; D possibly corresponds to TRBD1 (5 bases). This CDR3 comprises 14 residues. V lost 8 bases to trimming and J lost 5 bases, with 21 bases between them. Germline V gene data show CDR1 as SQVTM and CDR2 as ANQGSEA. The CDR3 DNA sequence: TGCAGCTCAACGATGGGTCCCGAGGGGACTGAAGCTTTCTTT. The encoded protein is CSSTMGPEGTEAFF.

The chain combines TRBV6-5 with TRBJ1-1, with unresolved D. The CDR3 has 13 residues. V lost 6 bases and J lost 5, with 13 bases in between. The germline CDR1 and CDR2 sequences are MNHEY and SVGAGI. This chain's CDR3 is CASSRSVGTEAFF. CDR3 in DNA: TGTGCCAGCAGCCGTTCCGTGGGTACTGAAGCTTTCTTT.

In nucleotides, the CDR3 is TGTGCCAGCTCAGGGGCAGGCTCCTACAATGAGCAGTTCTTC. This encodes CASSGAGSYNEQFF. The V call is TRBV18, the J call TRBJ2-1; TRBD1 might be the D (5 bases). V was cut by 5 bases and J by 0 bases, with 8 bases left in between. The CDR3 is 14 amino acids. Germline lookup yields CDR1 KGHSH and CDR2 LQKENI.

The count of this clone is one. The chain employs TRBV4-2 and TRBJ2-3, with no clear D. V was shortened by 4 bases and J by 5 bases, with 13 bases between the two germline ends. The CDR3 totals 14 residues. In germline, CDR1 is LGHNA, CDR2 YNFKEQ. The CDR3 bases are TGTGCCAGCAGCCGGGCAGGCCACGAAGATACGCAGTATTTT. Translated: CASSRAGHEDTQYF.